This TCR beta chain was sequenced during a study of blood T cell dynamics during melanoma immunotherapy. V was pared by 0 bases and J by 10 bases, with 13 bases between. Germline loops: CDR1 SNHLY, CDR2 FYNNEI. This CDR3 comprises 14 residues. Time point noted: pre-treatment baseline. One draw preceded checkpoint blockade; another followed its first cycle at week 3. TCRdb keeps only in-frame clones here, not all; method: immunoSEQ multiplex PCR. The table has around 13,000 clones, about 92% seen once. The TCR sequence derives from a human donor with melanoma. The rearrangement links TRBV2 to TRBJ2-1; D remains unclear. This material consisted of effector memory CD8+ T cells from blood, taken from a patient treated with checkpoint blockade. In nucleotides, the CDR3 is TGTGCCAGCAGTGAAGCCTACTCCCCTTGGGAGCAGTTCTTC. Translated, it gives CASSEAYSPWEQFF.